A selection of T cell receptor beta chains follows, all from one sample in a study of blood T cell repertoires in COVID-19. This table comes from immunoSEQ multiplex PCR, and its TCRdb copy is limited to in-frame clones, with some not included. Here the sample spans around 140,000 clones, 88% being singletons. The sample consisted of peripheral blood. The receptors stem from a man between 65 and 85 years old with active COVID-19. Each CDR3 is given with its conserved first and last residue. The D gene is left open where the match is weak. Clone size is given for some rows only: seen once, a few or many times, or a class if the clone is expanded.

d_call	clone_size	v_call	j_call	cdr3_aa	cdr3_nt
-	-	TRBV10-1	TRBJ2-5	CASSEVIGGRGTPQETQYF	TGCGCCAGCAGTGAGGTTATAGGCGGGCGCGGCACCCCTCAAGAGACCCAGTACTTC
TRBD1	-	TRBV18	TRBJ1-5	CASSPQGAGGNQPQHF	TGTGCCAGCTCACCACAGGGGGCTGGGGGCAATCAGCCCCAGCATTTT
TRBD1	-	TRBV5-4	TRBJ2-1	CASSFAGGSYNEQFF	TGTGCCAGCAGCTTCGCAGGGGGCTCCTACAATGAGCAGTTCTTC
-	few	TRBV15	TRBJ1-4	CATSGPRGEEKLFF	TGTGCCACCAGCGGCCCCAGGGGCGAGGAAAAACTGTTTTTT
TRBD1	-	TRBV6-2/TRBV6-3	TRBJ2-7	CASSLWTGGSYEQYF	TGTGCCAGCAGTCTATGGACAGGGGGATCCTACGAGCAGTACTTC
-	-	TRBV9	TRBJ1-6	CASSVGRDNSPLHF	TGTGCCAGCAGCGTAGGCAGGGATAATTCACCCCTCCACTTT
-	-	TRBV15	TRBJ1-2	CATSPRTQGTYGYTF	TGTGCCACCAGCCCGCGGACACAGGGAACCTATGGCTACACCTTC
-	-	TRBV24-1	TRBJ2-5	CATSALGAEETQYF	TGTGCCACCAGTGCCCTAGGGGCAGAAGAGACCCAGTACTTC
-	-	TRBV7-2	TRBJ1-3	CASSPRGGNGNTIYF	TGTGCCAGCAGCCCTAGGGGGGGGAACGGAAACACCATATATTTT
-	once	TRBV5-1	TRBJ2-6	CASSLGTGANVLTF	TGCGCCAGCTCCCTTGGCACTGGGGCCAACGTCCTGACTTTC
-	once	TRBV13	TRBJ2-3	CASSSREEGVQDTQYF	TGTGCCAGCAGCTCACGAGAAGAGGGGGTTCAAGATACGCAGTATTTT
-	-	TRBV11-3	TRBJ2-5	CASSALGRGQETQYF	TGTGCCAGCAGCGCCCTGGGGAGGGGGCAAGAGACCCAGTACTTC
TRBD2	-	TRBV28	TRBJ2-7	CASSFLSTSGISEQYF	TGTGCCAGCAGTTTTCTCTCGACTAGCGGGATCTCCGAGCAGTACTTC
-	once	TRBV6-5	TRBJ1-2	CASSYAGNYGYTF	TGCGCCAGCAGTTACGCCGGGAACTATGGCTACACCTTC
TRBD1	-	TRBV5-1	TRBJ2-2	CASSKQGGQGNTGELFF	TGCGCCAGCAGCAAACAGGGGGGCCAGGGGAACACCGGGGAGCTGTTTTTT
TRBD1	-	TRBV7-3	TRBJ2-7	CASSLEPLGTAYEQYF	TGTGCCAGCAGCTTAGAGCCCCTCGGGACAGCCTACGAGCAGTACTTC
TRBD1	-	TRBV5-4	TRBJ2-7	CASSPSPGQHYEQYF	TGTGCCAGCAGCCCCTCCCCGGGACAGCACTACGAGCAGTACTTC
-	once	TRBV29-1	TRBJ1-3	CSVEDPGNTIYF	TGCAGCGTTGAAGATCCAGGGAACACCATATATTTT
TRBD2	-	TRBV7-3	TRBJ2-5	CASSPGLAGGRQETQYF	TGTGCCAGCAGCCCGGGACTAGCGGGAGGGAGGCAAGAGACCCAGTACTTC
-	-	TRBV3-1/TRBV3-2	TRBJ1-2	CASSLMGARGYTF	TGTGCCAGCAGCCTGATGGGGGCTCGGGGCTACACCTTC
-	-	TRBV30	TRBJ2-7	CACTTGRSYEQYF	TGTGCCTGTACCACAGGGCGTTCCTACGAGCAGTACTTC
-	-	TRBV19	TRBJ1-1	CASSMGGVDTEAFF	TGTGCCAGTAGTATGGGGGGGGTAGACACTGAAGCTTTCTTT
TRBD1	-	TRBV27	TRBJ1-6	CASRRTGISPLHF	TGTGCCAGCAGGCGGACAGGGATCTCACCCCTCCACTTT
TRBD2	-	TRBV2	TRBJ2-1	CASSSGRAGEQFF	TGTGCCAGCAGTAGCGGGAGGGCGGGGGAGCAGTTCTTC
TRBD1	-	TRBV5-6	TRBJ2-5	CASSLAGDREETQYF	TGTGCCAGCAGCTTGGCTGGTGACAGGGAAGAGACCCAGTACTTC
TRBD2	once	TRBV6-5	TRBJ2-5	CASSYTSAYQTQYF	TGTGCCAGCAGTTATACTAGCGCCTACCAGACCCAGTACTTC
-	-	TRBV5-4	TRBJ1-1	CASSPLPGTSTEAFF	TGTGCCAGCAGCCCCCTTCCCGGGACAAGCACTGAAGCTTTCTTT
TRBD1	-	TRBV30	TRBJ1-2	CAWRGDRGDYGYTF	TGTGCCTGGAGGGGGGACAGGGGCGACTATGGCTACACCTTC
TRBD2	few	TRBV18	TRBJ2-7	CASSPERERFYEQYF	TGTGCCAGCTCACCGGAGCGGGAGCGCTTCTACGAGCAGTACTTC
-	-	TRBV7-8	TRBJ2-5	CASSPYQETQYF	TGTGCCAGCAGCCCATACCAAGAGACCCAGTACTTC
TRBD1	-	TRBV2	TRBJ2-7	CASLLMRGQGSEQYF	TGTGCCAGCCTCCTAATGCGGGGACAGGGAAGCGAGCAGTACTTC
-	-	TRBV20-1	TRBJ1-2	CSAPSSGGYTF	TGCAGTGCCCCCTCCTCAGGTGGCTACACCTTC
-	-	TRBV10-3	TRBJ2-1	CAISDSAGKANEQFF	TGTGCCATCAGTGACTCGGCAGGGAAGGCCAATGAGCAGTTCTTC
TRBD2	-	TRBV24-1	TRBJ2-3	CATSDSQKTSGTDTQYF	TGTGCCACCAGTGATTCTCAGAAGACTAGCGGTACAGATACGCAGTATTTT
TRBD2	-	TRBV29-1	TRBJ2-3	CSVENLAGDADTQYF	TGCAGCGTTGAAAACCTAGCGGGAGACGCGGATACGCAGTATTTT
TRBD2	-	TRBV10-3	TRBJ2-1	CAIMGTSGRRNEQFF	TGTGCCATCATGGGGACTAGCGGGAGGAGAAATGAGCAGTTCTTC
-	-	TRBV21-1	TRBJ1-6	CASSKPEQGANSPLHF	TGTGCCAGCAGCAAACCGGAGCAGGGGGCCAATTCACCCCTCCACTTT
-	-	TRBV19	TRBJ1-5	CASSNGGRSQPQHF	TGTGCCAGTAGTAATGGGGGGAGGAGTCAGCCCCAGCATTTT
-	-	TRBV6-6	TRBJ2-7	CASSYSTGYEQYF	TGTGCCAGCAGTTATTCAACAGGTTACGAGCAGTACTTC
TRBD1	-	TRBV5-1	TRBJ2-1	CASSLGDRSVNEQFF	TGCGCCAGCAGCTTGGGGGACAGGTCGGTCAATGAGCAGTTCTTC
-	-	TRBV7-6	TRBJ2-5	CASSLGVSAQETQYF	TGTGCCAGCAGCTTAGGAGTGTCCGCCCAAGAGACCCAGTACTTC
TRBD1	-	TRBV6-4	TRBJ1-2	CASSGDRGNYGYTF	TGTGCCAGCAGTGGGGACAGGGGAAACTATGGCTACACCTTC
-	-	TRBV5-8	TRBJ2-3	CASSLVAVADTQYF	TGTGCCAGCAGCTTGGTGGCGGTCGCAGATACGCAGTATTTT
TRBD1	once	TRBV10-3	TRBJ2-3	CAIRQGATDTQYF	TGTGCCATCAGGCAGGGGGCCACAGATACGCAGTATTTT
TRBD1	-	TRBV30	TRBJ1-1	CAWRGWDRGRSTEAFF	TGTGCCTGGAGGGGGTGGGACAGGGGGCGTAGCACTGAAGCTTTCTTT
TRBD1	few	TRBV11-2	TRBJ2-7	CASSKHGTGTYEQYF	TGTGCCAGCAGCAAGCACGGGACAGGCACCTACGAGCAGTACTTC
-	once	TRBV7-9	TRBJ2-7	CASSPGLRQGQDYEQYF	TGTGCCAGCAGCCCAGGGCTCCGGCAGGGCCAGGACTACGAGCAGTACTTC
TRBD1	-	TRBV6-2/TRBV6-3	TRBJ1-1	CASSPVGGQGATEAFF	TGTGCCAGCAGTCCAGTAGGGGGACAGGGGGCCACTGAAGCTTTCTTT
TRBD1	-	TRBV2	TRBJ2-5	CASSGGTGEETQYF	TGTGCCAGCAGCGGCGGGACAGGGGAAGAGACCCAGTACTTC
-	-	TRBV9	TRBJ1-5	CASSLGRNNQPQHF	TGTGCCAGCAGCTTGGGCCGGAACAATCAGCCCCAGCATTTT
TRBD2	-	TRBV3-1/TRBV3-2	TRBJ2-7	CASSLHRTSGYEQYF	TGTGCCAGCAGTCTACATCGGACTAGCGGGTACGAGCAGTACTTC
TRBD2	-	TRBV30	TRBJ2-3	CAWLGGRADTQYF	TGTGCCTGGCTCGGCGGGAGGGCCGATACGCAGTATTTT
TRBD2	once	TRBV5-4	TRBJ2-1	CASSLPSGSLEQFF	TGTGCCAGCAGCTTGCCTAGCGGTAGCTTAGAGCAGTTCTTC
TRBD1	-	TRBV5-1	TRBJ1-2	CASSLAGGSYGYTF	TGCGCCAGCAGCTTGGCAGGGGGCTCCTATGGCTACACCTTC
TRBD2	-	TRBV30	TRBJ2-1	CAWSRSGRPSSYNEQFF	TGTGCCTGGAGTCGTAGCGGGAGGCCCAGCTCCTACAATGAGCAGTTCTTC